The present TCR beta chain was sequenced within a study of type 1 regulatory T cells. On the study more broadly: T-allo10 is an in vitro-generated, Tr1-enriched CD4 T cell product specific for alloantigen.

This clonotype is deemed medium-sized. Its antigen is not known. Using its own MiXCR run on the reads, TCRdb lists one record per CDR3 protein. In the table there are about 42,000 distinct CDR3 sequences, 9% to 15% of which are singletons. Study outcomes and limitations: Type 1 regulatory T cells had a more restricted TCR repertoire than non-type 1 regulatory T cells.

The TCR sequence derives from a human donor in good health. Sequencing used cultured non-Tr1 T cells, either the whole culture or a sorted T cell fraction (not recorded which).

The CDR3 sequence is CASSFFRGQMYSNQPQHF. The DNA for the CDR3 is TGTGCCAGCAGTTTCTTCCGCGGACAGATGTATAGCAATCAGCCCCAGCATTTT. The V and J genes are TRBV6-2 or TRBV6-3 and TRBJ1-5, with D possibly matching TRBD1 (6 bases). The CDR3 consists of 18 residues. V was shortened by 4 bases and J by 0 bases, with 19 bases between the two germline ends. CDR1 is MNHEY and CDR2 is SVGEGT in the germline V gene.